These 25 T cell receptor beta chains were sequenced from one sample in a study of shared clonotypes between healthy human individuals. Data came from immunoSEQ multiplex PCR; TCRdb stores just in-frame clones and leaves some out. The sample has about 960,000 clones, 76% seen once. The sample consisted of memory CD4+ T cells sorted from blood. As for subset: CD45RA-negative fraction. The receptors derive from a man aged 18 to 35 in good health.

This chain links TRBV9 with TRBJ2-3; TRBD1 or TRBD2 may be the D gene (5 bases each). Germline V gene lookup returns CDR1 SGDLS and CDR2 YYNGEE. The CDR3 consists of 15 residues. The ends were cut back, 3 bases at V and 9 bases at J, with 20 bases in the middle. CDR3 coding DNA: TGTGCCAGCAGCGCCCAGGGACCTTCGTCTAGGACGCAGTATTTT. Residues: CASSAQGPSSRTQYF.

About this clone itself: The identical CDR3 is also encoded by other nucleotide sequences in the sample. The chain recombines TRBV10-3 with TRBJ2-7; tentatively, D is TRBD2 (6 bases). V lost 8 bases and J lost 0, with 14 bases in between. The CDR3 contains 14 residues. CDR1 and CDR2 from the germline V gene are ENHRY and SYGVKD. The chain's CDR3 is CAIGGAGSSYEQYF. The CDR3 DNA follows: TGTGCCATCGGCGGCGCGGGGTCCTCCTACGAGCAGTACTTC.

At least ten counts were recorded for this clone. This CDR3 is also generated by other DNA sequences in the sample. This rearrangement joins TRBV18 to TRBJ2-3; TRBD2 matches 10 bases. The CDR3 loop spans 15 amino acids. The V gene end was trimmed by 3 bases and the J gene end by 1 base; junction bases not matched to a gene: 1. Germline V gene lookup returns CDR1 KGHSH and CDR2 LQKENI. CDR3 residues: CASSPLAGGTDTQYF. CDR3 DNA: TGTGCCAGCTCACCCCTAGCGGGGGGCACAGATACGCAGTATTTT.

This clone has only a few counts. This chain links TRBV19 with TRBJ1-5; possible D gene TRBD1, 6 bases. Germline CDR1 reads LNHDA; CDR2 reads SQIVND (reference sequence). The length of the CDR3 is 12 residues. V was trimmed by 10 bases and J by 15 bases, leaving 22 bases between them. The CDR3: CATDSPGAPLHF. CDR3 sequence (DNA): TGTGCCACTGACTCCCCAGGGGCGCCCTTGCATTTT.

The table lists this clone with a count of one. V is TRBV7-2 and J is TRBJ2-7, with D perhaps matching TRBD2 (5 bases). V gave up 4 bases and J gave up 0 bases, with 10 bases separating them. Germline V gene lookup returns CDR1 SGHTA and CDR2 FQGNSA. This CDR3 has 14 residues. In nucleotides, the CDR3 is TGTGCCAGCAGCTGGGGAAGCGGCTCCTACGAGCAGTACTTC. Its protein is CASSWGSGSYEQYF.

The chain couples TRBV30 to TRBJ1-6; TRBD1 matches at 9 bases. This CDR3 contains 13 residues. The germline V gene encodes CDR1 GTSNPN and CDR2 SVGIG (reference sequence). V lost 3 bases and J lost 7; bases outside the gene matches: 1. The CDR3 DNA reads TGTGCCTGGAGAGACAGGGGGAATTCACCCCTCCACTTT. This translates into CAWRDRGNSPLHF.

To note about this clone: This sample also contains other DNA sequences that code for the same CDR3. The genes are TRBV5-1 and TRBJ2-1, with D possibly being TRBD1 (5 bases). The CDR3 has 15 residues. The germline V gene has CDR1 SGHRS and CDR2 YFSETQ. Trimming left V 0 bases short and J 4 bases short, with 11 bases between. The CDR3 DNA reads TGCGCCAGCAGCTTGGTAGGGGATTCGTACAATGAGCAGTTCTTC. Amino acid sequence: CASSLVGDSYNEQFF.

V is TRBV16 and J is TRBJ2-7; 7 positions agree with TRBD1. CDR3 length: 15 residues. V was pared by 1 base and J by 2 bases, with 5 bases of the junction left unmatched. Germline V gene sequence: CDR1 KGHSY, CDR2 FQNENV. The CDR3 DNA is TGTGCCAGCAGCCAATTGACAGGGACCCCCTACGAGCAGTACTTC. It encodes CASSQLTGTPYEQYF.

V usage is TRBV13 and J usage is TRBJ2-7; 8 bases are a match to TRBD2. J lost 3 bases, V lost 0 bases, and 1 base had no gene match. Per the germline V gene, CDR1 is PRHDT and CDR2 is FYEKMQ (reference sequence). The CDR3 contains 14 residues. CDR3 in DNA: TGTGCCAGCAGCTTAGGCGGGACTAGCTACGAGCAGTACTTC. Residues: CASSLGGTSYEQYF. The full variable domain, its missing parts supplied by reference TRBV13 and TRBJ2-7, is AAGVIQSPRHLIKEKRETATLKCYPIPRHDTVYWYQQGPGQDPQFLISFYEKMQSDKGSIPDRFSAQQFSDYHSELNMSSLELGDSALYFCASSLGGTSYEQYFGPGTRLTVT.

The chain is built from TRBV29-1 and TRBJ1-2; a possible D gene is TRBD1 (5 bases). The ends were cut back, 4 bases at V and 0 bases at J, with 15 bases in the middle. In germline, CDR1 is SQVTM, CDR2 ANQGSEA. CDR3 size: 15 residues. The CDR3 reads CSVANRGEANYGYTF. The DNA of the CDR3 is TGCAGCGTTGCCAACCGAGGGGAGGCTAACTATGGCTACACCTTC. Full variable domain (missing parts from reference TRBV29-1 and TRBJ1-2): SAVISQKPSRDICQRGTSLTIQCQVDSQVTMMFWYRQQPGQSLTLIATANQGSEATYESGFVIDKFPISRPNLTFSTLTVSNMSPEDSSIYLCSVANRGEANYGYTFGSGTRLTVV.

The sample holds a few counts of this clone. Given a much more abundant clone one base away, this may be a read error. The sample holds other DNA sequences that translate to the same CDR3. The rearrangement uses TRBV7-9 and TRBJ2-5, with D unclear. The CDR3 spans 11 residues. CDR1 is SEHNR, CDR2 FQNEAQ, per germline (reference sequence). V dropped 2 bases and J dropped 2 bases, with 0 bases sitting between them. CDR3: CASSLQETQYF. CDR3 bases: TGTGCCAGCAGCTTACAAGAGACCCAGTACTTC.

This chain's CDR3 is CASSSRTGNNEQYF. In DNA, the CDR3 is TGTGCCAGCAGCTCCAGGACCGGAAATAACGAGCAGTACTTC. The chain is built from TRBV7-2 and TRBJ2-7; D is unresolved. Trimming stripped 4 bases from V and 5 bases from J, with 15 bases between. The CDR3 is 14 residues long. CDR1 and CDR2 from the germline V gene are SGHTA and FQGNSA. The full variable domain, with the rest looked up from reference TRBV7-2 and TRBJ2-7, is GAGVSQSPSNKVTEKGKDVELRCDPISGHTALYWYRQSLGQGLEFLIYFQGNSAPDKSGLPSDRFSAERTGGSVSTLTIQRTQQEDSAVYLCASSSRTGNNEQYFGPGTRLTVT.

The rearrangement links TRBV7-2 to TRBJ2-1; 11 bases line up with TRBD2. Germline V CDR1 and CDR2: SGHTA, FQGNSA. The CDR3 covers 15 residues. Trimming cost V 4 bases and J 5 bases; bases outside gene matches: 4. CDR3 nucleotides: TGTGCCAGCAGCTGGCTAGCGGGAGGCAACAATGAGCAGTTCTTC. Its protein is CASSWLAGGNNEQFF.

The CDR3 protein is CASSLEPSGGARETQYF. The CDR3 region has the DNA TGCGCCAGCAGCTTAGAGCCTAGCGGGGGGGCCAGAGAGACCCAGTACTTC. The chain couples TRBV4-1 to TRBJ2-5; TRBD2 agrees at 12 bases. The junction had 11 bases not matched to a gene; V was cut back by 5 bases and J by 4 bases. Germline CDR1 and CDR2: MGHRA and YSYEKL. This CDR3 contains 17 residues.

This rearrangement joins TRBV27 to TRBJ2-7, with D possibly being TRBD1 (5 bases). V was pared by 2 bases and J by 2 bases, with 13 bases between. Germline V gene lookup returns CDR1 MNHEY and CDR2 SMNVEV (reference sequence). This CDR3 spans 15 amino acids. The CDR3 region is CASSLQGSLTYEQYF. The CDR3 bases are TGTGCCAGCAGTTTACAGGGCAGCCTTACCTACGAGCAGTACTTC.

This chain joins TRBV4-1 and TRBJ1-4, with D maybe TRBD1 (5 bases). The germline V gene encodes CDR1 MGHRA and CDR2 YSYEKL. The CDR3 runs 14 residues. Trimming shortened V by 1 base and J by 8 bases, and 11 bases separated the two germline ends. CDR3 sequence (DNA): TGCGCCAGCAGCCAAGGGGACCCTCGGGAAAAACTGTTTTTT. Translated: CASSQGDPREKLFF.

This rearrangement joins TRBV5-1 to TRBJ1-2, with 9 positions matching TRBD1. The trim removed 3 bases at V and 6 bases at J, leaving 9 bases unmatched. Germline V lookup: CDR1 SGHRS, CDR2 YFSETQ. The CDR3 runs 15 residues. Written as DNA, the CDR3 is TGCGCCAGCAGCTCCGGGGACAGGGCTCTGGATGGCTACACCTTC. It yields the protein CASSSGDRALDGYTF.

This clone has just a few counts. The V call is TRBV6-4, the J call TRBJ2-2; 8 bases map to TRBD1. V was pared by 5 bases and J by 6 bases, with 2 bases of the junction left unmatched. Germline-derived CDR1 and CDR2 are MRHNA and SNTAGT. The CDR3 extends over 13 amino acids. In nucleotides, the CDR3 is TGTGCCAGCAGTCGACAGGGGTCCGGGGAGCTGTTTTTT. Translation: CASSRQGSGELFF.

Notes on this clone: With a much larger clone just one base away, this may be a read error. This same CDR3 is encoded by further DNA sequences in the sample. The genes are TRBV27 and TRBJ1-2; possibly TRBD1 for D (6 bases). CDR3 length: 14 residues. Germline values: CDR1 MNHEY, CDR2 SMNVEV (reference sequence). V was shortened by 2 bases and J by 2 bases, with 9 bases between the two germline ends. CDR3 region: CASSLKGGNYGYTF. The CDR3 nucleotides read TGTGCCAGCAGTTTAAAAGGGGGAAACTATGGCTACACCTTC.

This clone has more than one count but fewer than ten. V gene TRBV6-5 combines with J gene TRBJ1-1, with a possible D match to TRBD1 (5 bases). CDR3 length: 15 amino acids. Deletions cut 4 bases from V and 5 bases from J, with 17 bases between. Germline lookup yields CDR1 MNHEY and CDR2 SVGAGI. CDR3 in amino acids: CASSSAGRAGTEAFF. CDR3 bases: TGTGCCAGCAGTTCCGCCGGCAGGGCGGGGACTGAAGCTTTCTTT.

This chain uses TRBV12-5 with TRBJ2-1, with 7 nucleotides matching TRBD1. The CDR3 loop spans 18 amino acids. With V trimmed by 4 bases and J by 0 bases, 12 bases remained unmatched. Per the germline V gene, CDR1 is LGHNT and CDR2 is FRNRAP. CDR3 coding DNA: TGTGCTAGTGGTTCCCCTCCGGGACAGATCTCCTCCTACAATGAGCAGTTCTTC. It yields the protein CASGSPPGQISSYNEQFF.

As to this clone: In the same sample, other DNA sequences code for this CDR3. This chain joins TRBV5-4 and TRBJ2-2; D is unresolved. Germline V gives CDR1 SGHNT, CDR2 YYREEE (reference sequence). The CDR3 sequence is 13 residues long. V lost 0 bases, J lost 6 bases, and 6 bases lay in between. The CDR3, as DNA: TGTGCCAGCAGCTTGGATCGGGCCGGGGAGCTGTTTTTT. Its protein product is CASSLDRAGELFF.

The CDR3 loop reads CAWSGPGLGQPQHF. The DNA of the CDR3 is TGTGCCTGGAGCGGTCCCGGGTTAGGTCAGCCCCAGCATTTT. J is TRBJ1-5 and V is TRBV30; D is ambiguous. Germline-derived CDR1 and CDR2 are GTSNPN and SVGIG (reference sequence). V lost 3 bases, J lost 6 bases, and 15 bases lay in between. The CDR3 sequence is 14 residues long.

This sequence joins TRBV18 and TRBJ1-2; D unresolved. This CDR3 has 13 amino acids. V was cut by 3 bases and J by 6 bases, with 11 bases left in between. The germline V gene has CDR1 KGHSH and CDR2 LQKENI. The CDR3 here is CASSPGPRHGYTF. As DNA, the CDR3 is TGTGCCAGCTCACCGGGCCCGCGCCATGGCTACACCTTC.

The chain joins TRBV6-5 to TRBJ1-2; D unclear. Between the trimmed V and J ends, which lost 2 bases and 4 bases, there was a span of 11 bases. This CDR3 has 14 residues. Germline CDR1 MNHEY, CDR2 SVGAGI. For the CDR3, the DNA is TGTGCCAGCAGTTACGGCGGGTTCGGCTATGGCTACACCTTC. Translation gives CASSYGGFGYGYTF.